Presented here are 25 T cell receptor beta chains from one specimen sequenced in a study of cytomegalovirus exposure and HLA in healthy donors. Amplification used 60 Vbeta primers and 13 Jbeta primers. Sequenced by immunoSEQ multiplex PCR; TCRdb stores in-frame clones only, minus some. The sample shows 180,000 or so clones, around three quarters of them seen only once. Sequencing was carried out using PBMCs. The receptors derive from a woman under 40 in good health and CMV-seropositive.

This clone appeared once. The CDR3: CASSQARNTEAFF. DNA for the CDR3: TGTGCCAGCAGCCAAGCCAGGAACACTGAAGCTTTCTTT. The chain couples TRBV4-2 to TRBJ1-1; D not resolved. Trimming pared 1 base from V and 1 base from J, leaving 4 bases between. The CDR3 runs 13 residues. Germline V gene data show CDR1 as LGHNA and CDR2 as YNFKEQ.

The chain employs TRBV5-1 and TRBJ2-1, with TRBD2 matching 8 bases. Germline V gene lookup returns CDR1 SGHRS and CDR2 YFSETQ. V shed 0 bases and J 4 bases; nucleotides not matched to a gene: 6. The length of the CDR3 is 16 residues. The CDR3: CASSLGSASGYNEQFF. CDR3 bases: TGCGCCAGCAGCTTGGGGTCCGCTAGCGGGTACAATGAGCAGTTCTTC. Full variable domain (rest looked up from reference TRBV5-1 and TRBJ2-1): KAGVTQTPRYLIKTRGQQVTLSCSPISGHRSVSWYQQTPGQGLQFLFEYFSETQRNKGNFPGRFSGRQFSNSRSEMNVSTLELGDSALYLCASSLGSASGYNEQFFGPGTRLTVL.

The chain combines TRBV2 with TRBJ1-6; 8 bases align to TRBD1. The CDR3 runs to 18 residues. Germline values: CDR1 SNHLY, CDR2 FYNNEI. The trim removed 3 bases at V and 3 bases at J, leaving 10 bases unmatched. CDR3 protein: CASSDDPDRVVYNSPLHF. The CDR3 DNA reads as TGTGCCAGCAGTGACGATCCGGACAGGGTGGTCTATAATTCACCCCTCCACTTT.

The rearrangement uses TRBV9 and TRBJ1-2, with 8 bases that match TRBD1. V lost 3 bases to trimming and J lost 8 bases; unmatched junction nucleotides: 15. Germline values: CDR1 SGDLS, CDR2 YYNGEE. The CDR3 runs to 16 residues. The chain's CDR3 is CASSADQGARAGGYTF. The CDR3, as DNA: TGTGCCAGCAGCGCAGACCAGGGGGCGCGGGCGGGAGGCTACACCTTC.

Only one count was recorded for this clone. The chain has TRBV6-5 and TRBJ2-1; a possible D gene is TRBD2 (6 bases). CDR1 is MNHEY and CDR2 is SVGAGI in the germline V gene. V shed 6 bases and J shed 1 base, with 13 bases lying between them. The CDR3 length is 15 residues. Written as DNA, the CDR3 is TGTGCCAGCAGCGACTCGGGACTGTCCTACAATGAGCAGTTCTTC. Its protein is CASSDSGLSYNEQFF.

This clone was seen once. The CDR3, as DNA: TGTGCCTGGAGTGCTTCCGGGTTAAGCTCCTACAATGAGCAGTTCTTC. Amino acid sequence: CAWSASGLSSYNEQFF. The chain couples TRBV30 to TRBJ2-1; D is unclear. V lost 1 base, J lost 0 bases, and 13 bases lay in between. Germline loops: CDR1 GTSNPN, CDR2 SVGIG (reference sequence). The CDR3 covers 16 residues. Complete variable domain (other parts from reference TRBV30 and TRBJ2-1): SQTIHQWPATLVQPVGSPLSLECTVEGTSNPNLYWYRQAAGRGLQLLFYSVGIGQISSEVPQNLSASRPQDRQFILSSKKLLLSDSGFYLCAWSASGLSSYNEQFFGPGTRLTVL.

The chain uses TRBV2 and TRBJ1-4; D gene uncertain. The CDR3 contains 14 residues. Germline values: CDR1 SNHLY, CDR2 FYNNEI. Trimming pared 6 bases from V and 0 bases from J, leaving 8 bases between. This CDR3 reads CASSGITTNEKLFF. In nucleotides, the CDR3 is TGTGCCAGCAGCGGGATCACAACTAATGAAAAACTGTTTTTT.

This clone was seen a few times. The germline gene is not matched at one end of the junction; a read error may be the cause. The chain has TRBV7-9 and TRBJ2-5; TRBD2 matches 12 bases. CDR3 length: 14 amino acids. The germline V gene has CDR1 SEHNR and CDR2 FQNEAQ (reference sequence). The DNA of the CDR3 is TGTTCCAGCAGCTTAGGACTAGCGGGGGAGACCCAGTACTTC. It yields the protein CSSSLGLAGETQYF.

The chain carries TRBV5-1 and TRBJ1-6; 8 bases match TRBD1. The CDR3 runs to 20 residues. V was clipped by 2 bases and J by 0 bases; unmatched bases: 13. Germline V gene lookup returns CDR1 SGHRS and CDR2 YFSETQ. CDR3 sequence: CASSFAGTGSSSSYNSPLHF. CDR3 coding DNA: TGCGCCAGCAGCTTCGCCGGGACAGGCTCATCGAGCTCCTATAATTCACCCCTCCACTTT.

The chain carries TRBV30 and TRBJ2-7; D might be TRBD2 (6 bases). The germline V gene encodes CDR1 GTSNPN and CDR2 SVGIG (reference sequence). Trimming cost V 2 bases and J 0 bases, with 11 bases left between them. The CDR3 loop spans 14 amino acids. Here the CDR3 DNA reads TGTGCCTGGAGTAATGGAGGGATCTCCTACGAGCAGTACTTC. Its protein is CAWSNGGISYEQYF.

The rearrangement joins TRBV30 to TRBJ2-7; 8 bases match TRBD2. CDR3 length: 14 amino acids. Germline loops: CDR1 GTSNPN, CDR2 SVGIG (reference sequence). V shed 5 bases and J 5 bases; nucleotides not matched to a gene: 11. The DNA for the CDR3 is TGTGCCTGGGAGGGCGGGGGGCTCCGGGACGAGCAGTACTTC. Its translation is CAWEGGGLRDEQYF.

The genes are TRBV7-6 and TRBJ2-7, with TRBD1 identical over 10 bases. The junction had 4 bases not matched to a gene; V was cut back by 0 bases and J by 5 bases. Per germline, CDR1 SGHVS and CDR2 FNYEAQ. This CDR3 spans 15 amino acids. CDR3 region: CASSLARDRGHEQYF. DNA for the CDR3: TGTGCCAGCAGCTTAGCGCGGGACAGGGGTCACGAGCAGTACTTC.

J is TRBJ1-2 and V is TRBV5-4, with 8 bases lining up with TRBD1. Trimming at V came to 4 bases and at J to 3 bases, leaving 2 bases not matched to a gene. Germline-derived CDR1 and CDR2 are SGHNT and YYREEE (reference sequence). This CDR3 has 13 residues. This chain's CDR3 is CASSPGQDYGYTF. The DNA of the CDR3 is TGTGCCAGCAGCCCGGGACAGGACTATGGCTACACCTTC.

The chain uses TRBV9 and TRBJ2-3; 7 positions agree with TRBD1. Per germline, CDR1 SGDLS and CDR2 YYNGEE. The CDR3 runs to 13 residues. With 4 bases clipped from V and 9 bases from J, the junction kept 8 bases outside the gene matches. This CDR3 is CASSSAGQATQYF. The CDR3 coding sequence is TGTGCCAGCAGCTCCGCAGGACAGGCCACGCAGTATTTT.

The CDR3 DNA follows: TGTGCCAGCAGTAGAGACAGGCTCAATGGCTACACCTTC. It codes for CASSRDRLNGYTF. The chain combines TRBV2 with TRBJ1-2; D might be TRBD1 (6 bases). V was pared by 5 bases and J by 6 bases, with 13 bases between. The germline V gene encodes CDR1 SNHLY and CDR2 FYNNEI. The CDR3 contains 13 residues.

This chain uses TRBV5-1 with TRBJ2-1; TRBD2 agrees at 8 bases. CDR1 is SGHRS and CDR2 is YFSETQ in the germline V gene. This CDR3 spans 16 amino acids. V lost 0 bases and J lost 9; bases outside the gene matches: 11. The CDR3 loop is CASSLVGAGGLGEQFF. CDR3 nucleotide sequence: TGCGCCAGCAGCTTGGTAGGCGCGGGGGGTTTGGGTGAGCAGTTCTTC.

This clone was seen a handful of times. The chain combines TRBV7-9 with TRBJ2-1; no firm D call. The CDR3 contains 15 residues. Germline V gene data show CDR1 as SEHNR and CDR2 as FQNEAQ (reference sequence). Trimming shortened V by 1 base and J by 0 bases, and 7 bases separated the two germline ends. The CDR3 reads CASSLEISSYNEQFF. CDR3 in DNA: TGTGCCAGCAGCTTAGAAATTAGCTCCTACAATGAGCAGTTCTTC.

V is TRBV27 and J is TRBJ1-1; tentatively, D is TRBD1 (6 bases). Germline lookup yields CDR1 MNHEY and CDR2 SMNVEV (reference sequence). The ends were cut back, 8 bases at V and 0 bases at J, with 19 bases in the middle. This CDR3 region has 16 residues. CDR3: CASRAVTGGMNTEAFF. The CDR3 nucleotides are TGTGCCAGCCGCGCTGTGACAGGAGGCATGAACACTGAAGCTTTCTTT.

The gene calls are TRBV13 and TRBJ2-3, with D possibly matching TRBD1 (5 bases). The CDR3 extends over 14 amino acids. The germline V gene encodes CDR1 PRHDT and CDR2 FYEKMQ (reference sequence). Trimming shortened V by 5 bases and J by 7 bases, and 16 bases separated the two germline ends. The CDR3 is CASSESPGSNTQYF. CDR3 nucleotide sequence: TGTGCCAGCAGCGAATCCCCAGGGTCAAATACGCAGTATTTT.

This clone was counted between two and nine times. J is TRBJ2-3 and V is TRBV9, with TRBD2 matching over 9 bases. The germline CDR1 and CDR2 sequences are SGDLS and YYNGEE. CDR3 length equals 18 residues. Trimming removed 0 bases from V and 4 bases from J; junction bases left unmatched: 12. DNA for the CDR3: TGTGCCAGCAGCGTAGAGGGGACACTAGCGGGTTATTCAGATACGCAGTATTTT. Translating it yields CASSVEGTLAGYSDTQYF.

This clone has only a few counts. The V and J genes are TRBV6-5 and TRBJ2-5; 11 bases are shared with TRBD2. This CDR3 has 16 amino acids. With V trimmed by 4 bases and J by 5 bases, 9 bases remained unmatched. CDR1 and CDR2 (germline): MNHEY, SVGAGI. The CDR3 sequence: CASSSLVSSGRETQYF. In DNA, the CDR3 is TGTGCCAGCAGTTCCCTGGTGTCTAGCGGGAGGGAGACCCAGTACTTC.

The chain combines TRBV15 with TRBJ1-5, with a weak D call TRBD1 (5 bases). This CDR3 contains 14 residues. Trimming took off 6 bases at V and 6 bases at J, with 15 bases between the two ends. Germline V gene lookup returns CDR1 LNHNV and CDR2 YYDKDF (reference sequence). DNA for the CDR3: TGTGCCACCAGGCAAGGCGGGGGGTCTCAGCCCCAGCATTTT. Protein: CATRQGGGSQPQHF.

The chain has TRBV7-8 and TRBJ2-7; D gene ambiguous. The CDR3 spans 15 residues. Trimming stripped 1 base from V and 7 bases from J, with 17 bases between. Germline CDR1 SGHVS, CDR2 FQNEAQ. The CDR3 is CASSLVRDRLWEQYF. CDR3 bases: TGTGCCAGCAGCTTAGTTAGAGATCGACTCTGGGAGCAGTACTTC.

V gene TRBV19 combines with J gene TRBJ1-4; TRBD1 might be the D (5 bases). V gave up 1 base and J gave up 0 bases, with 12 bases separating them. The CDR3 runs 17 residues. Per the germline V gene, CDR1 is LNHDA and CDR2 is SQIVND (reference sequence). As DNA, the CDR3 is TGTGCCAGTAGTATAGGGCCAGGGATTGCAACTAATGAAAAACTGTTTTTT. This sequence encodes CASSIGPGIATNEKLFF.

This chain connects TRBV13 to TRBJ2-7, with 12 bases identical to TRBD2. Germline V gives CDR1 PRHDT, CDR2 FYEKMQ (reference sequence). The CDR3 is made up of 13 amino acids. V lost 1 base, J lost 9 bases, and 1 base stayed unmatched. The CDR3 DNA reads as TGTGCCAGCAGCTTAGCACTAGCGGGGGGGCAGTACTTC. This encodes CASSLALAGGQYF.